This note documents a single TCR beta chain sequence. Its antigen remains unidentified. The sample comes from a study of cytomegalovirus exposure and HLA in healthy donors. The PCR contained 60 Vbeta and 13 Jbeta primers. Here immunoSEQ multiplex PCR was the method, and the copy in TCRdb shows in-frame clones only, minus some. Its listing shows about 130,000 clones. The junction had 8 bases not matched to a gene; V was cut back by 6 bases and J by 7 bases. Germline loops: CDR1 MNHEY, CDR2 SVGAGI. The CDR3 runs to 15 residues. General study findings and limits: An analysis that was carried out later associated 15,000 to 20,000 TCR beta sequences with HLA alleles at 0.05 false discovery rate.

Sequences were obtained from PBMCs. The chain joins TRBV6-5 to TRBJ2-1, with 11 bases lining up with TRBD2. The source of this sequence is a man aged 35 to 55 in good health and CMV-seronegative. This chain's CDR3 is CASSRLAGKSNEQFF. CDR3 sequence (DNA): TGTGCCAGCAGCCGACTAGCGGGAAAATCGAATGAGCAGTTCTTC.